This entry lists 11 T cell receptor beta chains sequenced from one sample in a study of cytotoxic CD8 clonotypes in ibrutinib-treated CLL (dated by TCRdb to about 2021). Explained via the paper, the time point label denotes: eleven to twelve months on ibrutinib. Library construction relied on the immunoSEQ multiplex PCR assay. The source is immuneACCESS, and TCRdb retained only in-frame sequences with V and J called. Part of the clones is not carried over; for the studies checked, unresolved V genes explain less than half of this, and the remainder is unexplained. The sample records about 72,000 clones, 68% of which are singletons. The ten top clones hold under 6% of the sample. This specimen was PBMCs, taken after 12 months of ibrutinib treatment. The receptor set was obtained from a human donor with chronic lymphocytic leukemia.

In this sample, this clone turned up a few times. The rearrangement uses TRBV6-1 and TRBJ2-5; D possibly corresponds to TRBD2 (6 bases). The ends were cut back, 4 bases at V and 1 base at J, with 10 bases in the middle. The germline CDR1 and CDR2 sequences are MNHNS and SASEGT. The CDR3 covers 14 residues. The CDR3 nucleotides are TGTGCCAGCAGTGGCGGGGCGAGCCAAGAGACCCAGTACTTC. Protein sequence: CASSGGASQETQYF.

V and J are TRBV5-6 and TRBJ1-1, with D uncertain. Germline V gives CDR1 SGHDT, CDR2 YYEEEE. This CDR3 is 16 amino acids long. Trimming pared 0 bases from V and 5 bases from J, leaving 17 bases between. CDR3 protein: CASSLAFGRSGTEAFF. The CDR3, as DNA: TGTGCCAGCAGCTTGGCCTTCGGACGCTCGGGGACTGAAGCTTTCTTT.

The chain carries TRBV7-3 and TRBJ2-1, with a weak D call TRBD2 (6 bases). Germline V gives CDR1 SGHTA, CDR2 FQGTGA. V dropped 2 bases and J dropped 3 bases, with 11 bases sitting between them. The length of the CDR3 is 15 residues. The CDR3 region has the DNA TGTGCCAGCAGCTTAGGCGGGGACGACTACAATGAGCAGTTCTTC. This gives the protein CASSLGGDDYNEQFF.

This chain links TRBV5-4 with TRBJ2-5, with D perhaps being TRBD1 or TRBD2 (5 bases each). Germline V gene lookup returns CDR1 SGHNT and CDR2 YYREEE (reference sequence). Trimming removed 3 bases from V and 3 bases from J, with 18 bases in between. The CDR3 contains 16 residues. In DNA, the CDR3 is TGTGCCAGCAGCTCACCCCGGGGCCCGCGGGAAGAGACCCAGTACTTC. Translating gives CASSSPRGPREETQYF.

In its sample, this clone was seen a few times. The genes are TRBV7-2 and TRBJ1-6; a weak D match, TRBD1 (6 bases). Deletions cut 5 bases from V and 8 bases from J, with 16 bases between. CDR1 is SGHTA and CDR2 is FQGNSA in the germline V gene. The CDR3 has 15 amino acids. CDR3 protein: CASSRDNSPDSPLHF. CDR3 nucleotide sequence: TGTGCCAGCAGCCGGGACAATTCACCTGATTCACCCCTCCACTTT.

Comment on this clone: A junction end diverges from the germline sequence, so it may reflect a read error. The V gene is TRBV5-4, the J gene TRBJ1-2; D remains unclear. Germline V lookup: CDR1 SGHNT, CDR2 YYREEE (reference sequence). The CDR3 is 15 residues long. CDR3 sequence (DNA): TGTGCCAGCAGTTTGGACGGAATCGCTAACTATGGCTACACCTTC. Protein sequence: CASSLDGIANYGYTF.

The chain is built from TRBV7-6 and TRBJ2-3; 10 nucleotides line up with TRBD2. J lost 4 bases, V lost 5 bases, and 6 bases had no gene match. In germline, CDR1 is SGHVS, CDR2 FNYEAQ. There are 15 residues in the CDR3. The CDR3 reads CASSPAAGGPDTQYF. As DNA, the CDR3 is TGTGCCAGCAGCCCCGCAGCGGGGGGGCCAGATACGCAGTATTTT.

V gene TRBV19 combines with J gene TRBJ2-2; no firm D call. With 3 bases removed from V and 6 bases from J, the gap between germline ends came to 11 bases. The CDR3 loop spans 14 amino acids. Germline CDR1 is LNHDA and CDR2 is SQIVND (reference sequence). The CDR3 bases are TGTGCCAGTAGTATTGGCGGCCCGGCCGGGGAGCTGTTTTTT. This encodes CASSIGGPAGELFF.

The chain has TRBV11-2 and TRBJ2-3, with 11 positions matching TRBD2. Germline V gives CDR1 SGHAT, CDR2 FQNNGV. CDR3 length: 19 residues. V lost 5 bases and J lost 0; bases outside the gene matches: 13. CDR3 coding DNA: TGTGCCAGCAGCCTAACCCCTAGCGGGGGGCCAACTAGCACAGATACGCAGTATTTT. It encodes CASSLTPSGGPTSTDTQYF.

The chain has TRBV29-1 and TRBJ2-1; D unclear. Germline loops: CDR1 SQVTM, CDR2 ANQGSEA. Trimming cost V 3 bases and J 9 bases, with 15 bases left between them. The CDR3 runs to 13 residues. In DNA, the CDR3 is TGCAGCGTTGACAGAGTTAGTAACACTGAGCAGTTCTTC. Its protein product is CSVDRVSNTEQFF.

This sequence joins TRBV6-5 and TRBJ2-7; 8 nucleotides line up with TRBD2. The CDR3 totals 14 residues. V was pared by 6 bases and J by 2 bases, with 6 bases of the junction left unmatched. Per the germline V gene, CDR1 is MNHEY and CDR2 is SVGAGI. The CDR3 loop is CASRSGGPPYEQYF. The DNA for the CDR3 is TGTGCCAGCAGGAGCGGGGGCCCCCCCTACGAGCAGTACTTC.